This is a list of T cell receptor delta chains from one sample in a study of gamma-delta T cells after stem cell transplantation. TCRdb reran clone calling via CATT on the RT-PCR reads. The sample includes fewer than 3,500 delta-chain clones, 3% to 4% of them seen just once. The sequenced sample was gamma-delta T cells. The source is a human donor. It is not recorded whose cells these are; they may come from a transplant donor. Each CDR3 is given with its conserved first and last residue. Each record gives: D gene, V gene, clone size, J gene, CDR3 protein, CDR3 DNA. A D gene is named only where the DNA matches it firmly. Part of the rows lack a size; the others show once, few, many or a class for expanded clones.

TRDD3,TRDV2,few,TRDJ1,CACDTFPGGGYSDKLIF,TGTGCCTGTGACACTTTCCCGGGTGGGGGATACTCCGATAAACTCATCTTT
TRDD3,TRDV2,.,TRDJ1,CACDSLGKKSYTDKLIF,TGTGCCTGTGACTCACTGGGGAAAAAATCGTACACCGATAAACTCATCTTT
TRDD3,TRDV2,once,TRDJ1,CARDYMGDISDKLIF,TGTGCCCGTGACTACATGGGGGATATCTCCGATAAACTCATCTTT
TRDD3,TRDV2,medium-sized,TRDJ3,CACDSTGGYSGESSWDTRQMFF,TGTGCCTGTGACTCGACTGGGGGATACTCCGGGGAAAGCTCCTGGGACACCCGACAGATGTTTTTC
.,TRDV2,few,TRDJ1,CACDTLGANVIGYTDKLIF,TGTGCCTGTGACACCCTCGGGGCTAACGTGATCGGGTACACCGATAAACTCATCTTT
TRDD3,TRDV2,medium-sized,TRDJ1,CACDAVLGDTRLIF,TGTGCCTGTGACGCGGTACTGGGGGATACCAGACTCATCTTT
TRDD3,TRDV2,.,TRDJ1,CACDTLPWGIPLPDKSHTSHTDKLIF,TGTGCCTGTGACACTTTGCCCTGGGGGATACCCCTACCTGATAAGTCCCACACTTCCCACACCGATAAACTCATCTTT
TRDD3,TRDV2,.,TRDJ1,CACDLVLGAYTDKLIF,TGTGCCTGTGACCTAGTACTGGGGGCGTACACCGATAAACTCATCTTT
.,TRDV2,few,TRDJ1,CACDTVSSKLEWLIF,TGCGCCTGTGACACCGTCTCCTCCAAATTAGAGTGGCTCATCTTT
TRDD3,TRDV2,medium-sized,TRDJ1,CACDPLGTTRGTDKLIF,TGTGCCTGTGACCCACTGGGGACAACCCGTGGGACCGATAAACTCATCTTT
TRDD3,TRDV2,medium-sized,TRDJ1,CACAPLPGGSHTDKLIF,TGTGCCTGTGCCCCCCTCCCCGGGGGATCTCACACCGATAAACTCATCTTT
TRDD3,TRDV2,.,TRDJ1,CACDNTGGYSDKLIF,TGTGCCTGTGACAATACTGGGGGATACTCCGATAAACTCATCTTT
TRDD3,TRDV2,medium-sized,TRDJ1,CACVPLGNRTDKLIF,TGTGCCTGTGTGCCACTGGGGAATCGAACCGATAAACTCATCTTT
TRDD3,TRDV2,medium-sized,TRDJ3,CACDPTGAWSSWDTRQMFF,TGTGCCTGTGACCCTACTGGGGCTTGGAGCTCCTGGGACACCCGACAGATGTTTTTC
TRDD3,TRDV2,medium-sized,TRDJ1,CACDTLGGGILISYTDKLIF,TGTGCCTGTGACACGTTGGGAGGAGGGATACTGATTTCGTACACCGATAAACTCATCTTT
TRDD3,TRDV2,.,TRDJ1,CACDGLLGVKYTDKLIF,TGTGCCTGTGACGGATTACTGGGGGTTAAGTACACCGATAAACTCATCTTT
.,TRDV2,large,TRDJ3,CACDTVVGGSWDTRQMFF,TGTGCCTGTGACACGGTGGTGGGCGGCTCCTGGGACACCCGACAGATGTTTTTC